A single sample gave rise to the 2 T cell receptor beta chains below, sequenced in a study of human T cells and chemical hapten exposure. The time point: patch test 1, 2 weeks after DPC sensitization. Specified treatment: therapeutic diphenylcyclopropenone sensitization with weekly scalp DPC. Whole blood that had not been fractionated was the source of extracted total RNA. TCRdb reanalysed the RACE reads using MiXCR and keeps one entry per CDR3 protein. This table has tens of thousands of distinct CDR3 sequences, about 11% appearing once. The sequenced sample was whole blood, obtained in connection with sensitization to the hapten diphenylcyclopropenone (DPC). These receptors all come from a woman aged 40 to 50 with alopecia areata. Some clones in this sample may be carry-over from other donors' samples.

This chain connects TRBV6-4 to TRBJ2-3; D not resolved. V was shortened by 3 bases and J by 3 bases, with 7 bases between the two germline ends. The CDR3 sequence is 13 residues long. CDR1 and CDR2 (germline): MRHNA, SNTAGT. The CDR3, as DNA: TGTGCCAGCAGTGAGACCCTTACAGATACGCAGTATTTT. The encoded protein is CASSETLTDTQYF.

This clonotype was counted between two and nine times. The chain employs TRBV14 and TRBJ1-2; TRBD1 agrees at 10 bases. V trimming: 4 bases; J trimming: 1 base; junction bases outside the gene matches: 3. In germline, CDR1 is SGHDN, CDR2 FVKESK. The CDR3 spans 15 residues. The CDR3 coding sequence is TGTGCCAGCAGCCCCGGGACAGGGGTTAACTATGGCTACACCTTC. It specifies CASSPGTGVNYGYTF.